One sample yielded the 2 T cell receptor beta chains listed below, sequenced in a study of CD8 T cells in Susac syndrome. Random hexamers served to reverse transcribe roughly 0.45 to 1 ug RNA. TCRdb reprocessed the immunoSEQ multiplex PCR reads with MiXCR, giving one entry per CDR3 protein. Among more than 250,000 distinct CDR3 sequences listed, 90% to 95% were seen once. The sample was CD4+ T cells from PBMCs. The receptors stem from a human donor with multiple sclerosis.

The chain is built from TRBV19 and TRBJ1-2, with 9 nucleotides matching TRBD1. Germline values: CDR1 LNHDA, CDR2 SQIVND (reference sequence). This CDR3 region has 15 residues. With V trimmed by 5 bases and J by 5 bases, 9 bases remained unmatched. CDR3 sequence reads: CASSWGPGQGYGYTF. CDR3 nucleotide sequence: TGTGCCAGTAGTTGGGGCCCTGGACAGGGGTATGGCTACACCTTC.

This chain uses TRBV4-2 with TRBJ2-7, with a weak D call TRBD1 (6 bases). V was cut by 0 bases and J by 4 bases, with 13 bases left in between. The V gene's germline CDR1 is LGHNA and CDR2 YNFKEQ. The CDR3 runs to 15 residues. DNA of the CDR3: TGTGCCAGCAGCCAAGATTGGACAGCCGGGTACGAGCAGTACTTC. Encoded protein: CASSQDWTAGYEQYF.